This T cell receptor (beta chain) was found in a study of blood T cell repertoires in COVID-19. Study summary: Italy, Spain and the United States were the sources of the convalescent and acute COVID-19 samples.

CDR1 and CDR2 from the germline V gene are LNHDA and SQIVND (reference sequence). V trimming: 5 bases; J trimming: 7 bases; junction bases outside the gene matches: 10. The CDR3 has 15 residues. Some clones are missing from TCRdb's copy, which holds only in-frame ones; the method was immunoSEQ multiplex PCR. The data hold tens of thousands of clones, with around 80% observed a single time. The chain uses TRBV19 and TRBJ2-2; 7 bases are shared with TRBD1. The sequencing sample was made of peripheral blood. The receptor comes from a woman of 80 years or more with acute or convalescent COVID-19. Written as DNA, the CDR3 is TGTGCCAGTAGTTCCGGGACAGCACCTCGCGGGGAGCTGTTTTTT. This translates into CASSSGTAPRGELFF. Full variable domain (missing parts from reference TRBV19 and TRBJ2-2): DGGITQSPKYLFRKEGQNVTLSCEQNLNHDAMYWYRQDPGQGLRLIYYSQIVNDFQKGDIAEGYSVSREKKESFPLTVTSAQKNPTAFYLCASSSGTAPRGELFFGEGSRLTVL.